Presented here are 20 T cell receptor beta chains from one specimen sequenced in a study of blood T cell repertoires in COVID-19. Only in-frame clones appear in the TCRdb table, and some are missing; sequencing was by immunoSEQ multiplex PCR. The data show approximately 330,000 clones, around 87% seen once. Sequences were obtained from peripheral blood. All receptors derive from a middle-aged woman with COVID-19, enrolled during active disease.

In the case of this clone: In the same sample, other DNA sequences code for this CDR3. The chain links TRBV9 to TRBJ2-1; a weak D match, TRBD1 (6 bases). From germline, CDR1 is SGDLS and CDR2 YYNGEE. V dropped 2 bases and J dropped 7 bases, with 10 bases sitting between them. The CDR3 consists of 13 residues. Written as DNA, the CDR3 is TGTGCCAGCAGCGTTGGCCAGGGGAATGAGCAGTTCTTC. Its protein is CASSVGQGNEQFF.

V usage is TRBV2 and J usage is TRBJ2-1, with a weak D call TRBD2 (6 bases). There are 15 residues in the CDR3. V lost 6 bases to trimming and J lost 3 bases, with 15 bases between them. The V gene's germline CDR1 is SNHLY and CDR2 FYNNEI. In DNA, the CDR3 is TGTGCCAGCAGGGGCCGGGGGAGCTTCTACAATGAGCAGTTCTTC. Translating gives CASRGRGSFYNEQFF.

J is TRBJ2-1 and V is TRBV20-1; no definite D call. CDR1 and CDR2 (germline): DFQATT, SNEGSKA (reference sequence). The CDR3 loop spans 10 amino acids. Trimming left V 6 bases short and J 5 bases short, with 5 bases between. The CDR3 here is CSALDNEQFF. The CDR3 coding sequence is TGCAGTGCCCTAGACAATGAGCAGTTCTTC.

The chain uses TRBV19 and TRBJ1-2; D ambiguous. Between the trimmed V and J ends, which lost 3 bases and 4 bases, there was a span of 9 bases. The CDR3 length is 13 residues. CDR1 is LNHDA and CDR2 is SQIVND in the germline V gene (reference sequence). CDR3 region: CASSMFLLYGYTF. DNA of the CDR3: TGTGCCAGTAGTATGTTCCTCCTCTATGGCTACACCTTC.

This chain uses TRBV19 with TRBJ1-2; 8 bases align to TRBD1. Germline CDR1 and CDR2: LNHDA and SQIVND (reference sequence). Trimming removed 2 bases from V and 1 base from J; junction bases left unmatched: 3. The CDR3 has 15 amino acids. The CDR3 here is CASSITRGRNYGYTF. DNA of the CDR3: TGTGCCAGTAGTATAACCAGGGGGCGTAACTATGGCTACACCTTC.

The chain has TRBV7-3 and TRBJ2-3; no firm D call. Germline V CDR1 and CDR2: SGHTA, FQGTGA. The CDR3 is 13 amino acids. V was shortened by 5 bases and J by 0 bases, with 6 bases between the two germline ends. CDR3 nucleotides: TGTGCCAGCAGCCTCCTTAGCACAGATACGCAGTATTTT. Amino acids: CASSLLSTDTQYF.

Note on this clone: Other DNA sequences in this sample translate to the same CDR3. The chain recombines TRBV7-2 with TRBJ2-5; D unclear. V lost 1 base and J 5 bases, leaving 5 bases between the germline ends. CDR3 length: 12 amino acids. The germline V gene encodes CDR1 SGHTA and CDR2 FQGNSA. CDR3 sequence (DNA): TGTGCCAGCAGCTTAGGTCGGGAGACCCAGTACTTC. This sequence encodes CASSLGRETQYF.

The chain links TRBV4-3 to TRBJ1-6, with D tentatively TRBD1 (5 bases). Germline-derived CDR1 and CDR2 are LGHNA and YSLEER. The CDR3 is 17 amino acids. The ends were cut back, 2 bases at V and 10 bases at J, with 21 bases in the middle. The DNA of the CDR3 is TGCGCCAGCAGCCAAACCTCGGCAGGGAATATGGGGTCACCCCTCCACTTT. Translated, it gives CASSQTSAGNMGSPLHF.

The chain is built from TRBV27 and TRBJ1-2; the match to TRBD1 covers 7 bases. CDR1 and CDR2 (germline): MNHEY, SMNVEV (reference sequence). The CDR3 spans 16 residues. The V segment lost 6 bases and the J segment 0 bases; nucleotides outside the gene matches: 10. The CDR3, as DNA: TGTGCCAGCAGACACACGCTGGGACAGTCTAACTATGGCTACACCTTC. Encoded protein: CASRHTLGQSNYGYTF.

The chain is built from TRBV6-6 and TRBJ2-2; 14 bases map to TRBD2. Losses at the gene ends were 8 bases for V and 6 bases for J; bases not matched to a gene: 8. The germline V gene has CDR1 MNHNY and CDR2 SVGAGI (reference sequence). This CDR3 has 16 amino acids. CDR3 amino acids: CASAKGTSGGAGELFF. CDR3 coding DNA: TGTGCCAGCGCTAAAGGGACTAGCGGGGGAGCCGGGGAGCTGTTTTTT.

The chain links TRBV6-5 to TRBJ2-7; D unresolved. The CDR3 length is 15 residues. Germline V lookup: CDR1 MNHEY, CDR2 SVGAGI. Trimming left V 0 bases short and J 0 bases short, with 9 bases between. The DNA of the CDR3 is TGTGCCAGCAGTTACTCGAAGTTGAGCTCCTACGAGCAGTACTTC. This translates into CASSYSKLSSYEQYF.

V gene TRBV7-8 combines with J gene TRBJ2-3, with 9 bases matching TRBD1. The CDR3 totals 13 residues. Germline loops: CDR1 SGHVS, CDR2 FQNEAQ. V gave up 9 bases and J gave up 3 bases; unmatched junction bases: 4. DNA for the CDR3: TGTGCCAGTACCGGGACAGGGACAGATACGCAGTATTTT. Translation: CASTGTGTDTQYF. The complete variable domain, with remaining parts taken from reference TRBV7-8 and TRBJ2-3, reads GAGVSQSPRYKVAKRGQDVALRCDPISGHVSLFWYQQALGQGPEFLTYFQNEAQLDKSGLPSDRFFAERPEGSVSTLKIQRTQQEDSAVYLCASTGTGTDTQYFGPGTRLTVL.

This clone was detected only a few times. The gene calls are TRBV6-2 or TRBV6-3 and TRBJ1-6; D gene ambiguous. Trimming left V 5 bases short and J 5 bases short, with 16 bases between. This CDR3 has 16 amino acids. Per the germline V gene, CDR1 is MNHEY and CDR2 is SVGEGT. The CDR3 sequence is CASSRSNLVNNSPLHF. CDR3 nucleotides: TGTGCCAGCAGTCGCAGCAACCTAGTTAATAATTCACCCCTCCACTTT.

The J gene is TRBJ1-1, the V gene TRBV20-1; D gene uncertain. The V gene lost 0 bases and the J gene lost 11 bases, with 10 bases spanning the gap. Germline V gene data show CDR1 as DFQATT and CDR2 as SNEGSKA (reference sequence). This CDR3 comprises 11 residues. CDR3 loop: CSARDRRLAFF. The CDR3 nucleotides are TGCAGTGCTAGAGATCGGAGATTGGCTTTCTTT.

This clone was detected once. The chain uses TRBV27 and TRBJ2-1; 13 nucleotides match TRBD2. This CDR3 has 15 residues. V lost 8 bases, J lost 8 bases, and 9 bases stayed unmatched. Germline V gives CDR1 MNHEY, CDR2 SMNVEV (reference sequence). The CDR3 protein is CASGFGTSGGDEQFF. Here the CDR3 DNA reads TGTGCCAGCGGGTTCGGTACTAGCGGGGGGGATGAGCAGTTCTTC.

The chain links TRBV6-5 to TRBJ1-2; tentatively, D is TRBD1 (5 bases). Germline lookup yields CDR1 MNHEY and CDR2 SVGAGI. The CDR3 spans 11 residues. V was trimmed by 8 bases and J by 5 bases, leaving 9 bases between them. This CDR3 reads CASWGGYGYTF. CDR3 in DNA: TGTGCCAGCTGGGGGGGGTATGGCTACACCTTC.

The genes are TRBV5-4 and TRBJ1-2; 9 bases align to TRBD1. CDR3 length: 15 residues. Unmatched junction bases numbered 6, after V lost 2 bases and J lost 4 bases. Germline lookup yields CDR1 SGHNT and CDR2 YYREEE (reference sequence). The CDR3 reads CASSFTGGVGYGYTF. CDR3 coding DNA: TGTGCCAGCAGCTTCACAGGGGGCGTAGGCTATGGCTACACCTTC.

In DNA, the CDR3 is TGTGCCAGCAGCCCTAGCGGGGTCACAGATACGCAGTATTTT. Its protein is CASSPSGVTDTQYF. This chain joins TRBV5-4 and TRBJ2-3, with TRBD2 matching over 9 bases. From germline, CDR1 is SGHNT and CDR2 YYREEE (reference sequence). V lost 4 bases and J lost 2; bases outside the gene matches: 2. The CDR3 runs 14 residues.

The CDR3 loop reads CASSLDGNNEQFF. CDR3 bases: TGTGCCAGCAGCTTAGACGGGAACAATGAGCAGTTCTTC. The rearrangement joins TRBV7-3 to TRBJ2-1, with D perhaps TRBD2 (5 bases). V was shortened by 2 bases and J by 5 bases, with 7 bases between the two germline ends. The V gene's germline CDR1 is SGHTA and CDR2 FQGTGA. This CDR3 has 13 residues.

The rearrangement links TRBV9 to TRBJ2-7, with a weak D call TRBD1 (5 bases). Germline V CDR1 and CDR2: SGDLS, YYNGEE. The germline V and J ends were trimmed by 0 bases and 6 bases, with 19 bases remaining between them. The CDR3 spans 16 residues. The CDR3 loop reads CASSVAPGLGASEQYF. DNA for the CDR3: TGTGCCAGCAGCGTAGCCCCCGGTCTTGGGGCCTCCGAGCAGTACTTC.